Following are 9 T cell receptor beta chains from one sample sequenced in a study of cytomegalovirus exposure and HLA in healthy donors. It was with 60 Vbeta and 13 Jbeta primers that the PCR ran. This table comes from immunoSEQ multiplex PCR, and its TCRdb copy is limited to in-frame clones, with some not included. The data contain 99,000 or so clones, approximately 81% of them seen just once; the ten biggest clones take up under 1.5%. Source material: PBMCs. The receptors derive from a man aged 30 to 39 in good health and CMV-seronegative.

The chain is built from TRBV29-1 and TRBJ1-1; D not resolved. Trimming removed 6 bases at V and 0 bases at J, with 11 bases between. The CDR3 contains 13 residues. Germline V gives CDR1 SQVTM, CDR2 ANQGSEA. The CDR3 region has the DNA TGCAGCGTGGAACAGAAGTTGAACACTGAAGCTTTCTTT. It translates to CSVEQKLNTEAFF.

The V gene is TRBV4-3, the J gene TRBJ2-1; D possibly corresponds to TRBD2 (5 bases). The germline V gene encodes CDR1 LGHNA and CDR2 YSLEER. V was cut by 3 bases and J by 4 bases, with 10 bases left in between. The CDR3 runs to 14 residues. The CDR3 coding sequence is TGCGCCAGCAGCCATACGGGAACTTACAATGAGCAGTTCTTC. This sequence encodes CASSHTGTYNEQFF.

The CDR3 nucleotides read TGCGCCAGCAGCTTACACTCTGGAAACACCATATATTTT. It specifies CASSLHSGNTIYF. The chain links TRBV5-1 to TRBJ1-3; D is unclear. The length of the CDR3 is 13 residues. V was shortened by 2 bases and J by 0 bases, with 3 bases between the two germline ends. The germline CDR1 and CDR2 sequences are SGHRS and YFSETQ.

The rearrangement uses TRBV5-8 and TRBJ2-1, with TRBD2 identical over 14 bases. With V trimmed by 6 bases and J by 2 bases, 16 bases remained unmatched. CDR1 and CDR2 from the germline V gene are SGHTS and YDEGEE. This CDR3 contains 20 residues. CDR3 sequence reads: CASTEPSGLAGGGPYNEQFF. The CDR3 DNA is TGTGCCAGCACTGAACCCTCAGGACTAGCGGGAGGTGGCCCCTACAATGAGCAGTTCTTC.

This chain uses TRBV6-5 with TRBJ2-5; 12 bases line up with TRBD1. The end of the DNA aligns better with TRBJ2-7, so the J call may be wrong. The length of the CDR3 is 16 residues. Germline assignment: CDR1 MNHEY and CDR2 SVGAGI. DNA of the CDR3: TGTGCCAGCAGTTACGCAACCGGGACAGGGGGCCGCGAGCAGTACTTC. This codes for CASSYATGTGGREQYF.

This chain links TRBV10-3 with TRBJ2-3; a weak D match, TRBD1 (6 bases). Germline-derived CDR1 and CDR2 are ENHRY and SYGVKD. V shed 0 bases and J shed 2 bases, with 15 bases lying between them. The CDR3 covers 17 residues. The CDR3 DNA sequence: TGTGCCATCAGTGAGTCCGGTGGTACAGGGACCACAGATACGCAGTATTTT. It specifies CAISESGGTGTTDTQYF.

CDR3 bases: TGTGCCAGCAGTTACACAGGCGCCACCGGGGAGCTGTTTTTT. This sequence encodes CASSYTGATGELFF. The chain has TRBV6-5 and TRBJ2-2, with D perhaps matching TRBD1 (5 bases). CDR1 and CDR2 (germline): MNHEY, SVGAGI. V shed 2 bases and J shed 4 bases, with 8 bases lying between them. The CDR3 has 14 residues.

The gene calls are TRBV7-8 and TRBJ2-7; D possibly corresponds to TRBD2 (6 bases). This CDR3 is built from 15 residues. V was cut by 1 base and J by 2 bases, with 12 bases left in between. CDR1 and CDR2 from the germline V gene are SGHVS and FQNEAQ. The CDR3 nucleotides are TGTGCCAGCAGCTTAGGGCGGGGTCTGACCTACGAGCAGTACTTC. Translating it yields CASSLGRGLTYEQYF.

The V gene is TRBV9, the J gene TRBJ2-7; D perhaps matches TRBD1 (5 bases). The length of the CDR3 is 14 residues. Germline CDR1 reads SGDLS; CDR2 reads YYNGEE. V was pared by 2 bases and J by 2 bases, with 11 bases between. Here the CDR3 reads CASSVIDSAYEQYF. CDR3 DNA sequence: TGTGCCAGCAGCGTTATCGACAGCGCCTACGAGCAGTACTTC.